This T cell receptor beta chain was documented in a study of vaccination and CD4 T cells after COVID-19. With the Oncomine TCR Beta short-read assay, DNA from cultured CD4+ T cells was sequenced. Investigators isolated genomic DNA from cultured CD4+ T cells. Each CDR3 protein gets one entry after TCRdb re-called the PCR reads with MiXCR. The sample yields 4,100 or so distinct CDR3 sequences, 45% to 55% seen once. The table lists this clonotype with a few counts. Antigen specificity is unknown. Trimming removed 1 base from V and 5 bases from J; junction bases left unmatched: 7. CDR1 is DFQATT and CDR2 is SNEGSKA in the germline V gene (reference sequence). The CDR3 is made up of 15 amino acids. Treatment here: approximately 10-day PBMC culture with coronavirus spike peptide pools or control peptides (ViraFEST assay).

The sequence was collected from a human donor who had recovered from COVID-19. The V and J genes are TRBV20-1 and TRBJ1-5, with 8 positions matching TRBD1. The specimen was CD4+ T cells from blood, cultured in vitro. The CDR3 DNA reads TGCAGTGCTAGAGCCGGCGCAGGGGGCTATCAGCCCCAGCATTTT. Protein sequence: CSARAGAGGYQPQHF.